This T cell receptor beta chain was profiled in a study of blood T cells in healthy people across ages. Study-level background: Template switching captured about one barcoded beta molecule per two T cells. The study's findings and limits: Expanded clonotype shifts may have been confounded, as the donors had an unknown CMV status.

Isolating PBMCs gave at least 6.5 million of these cells per sample. This clonotype was detected only once. The antigen remains unidentified. V lost 4 bases and J lost 7, with 14 bases in between. Germline loops: CDR1 MGHDK, CDR2 SYGVNS. The CDR3 length is 15 residues. A second PCR of roughly 7 to 11 cycles used a sample-barcoded 5' primer and a J-beta primer mix. TCRdb analysed the 5' RACE reads with MiXCR anew, one entry per CDR3 protein. The sample holds 660,000 or so distinct CDR3 sequences, around 54% seen once. The rearrangement uses TRBV25-1 and TRBJ1-6; D might be TRBD1 (5 bases). What was sequenced was blood. The origin of this receptor is a man between 60 and 75 years old in good health. The CDR3 is CASSVMTAGNSPLHF. DNA of the CDR3: TGTGCCAGCAGTGTAATGACGGCAGGGAATTCACCCCTCCACTTT.